A single sample gave rise to the 25 T cell receptor beta chains below, sequenced in a study of blood T cell repertoires in COVID-19. Sequencing used immunoSEQ multiplex PCR; TCRdb keeps in-frame clones, though not all of them. The sample has about 120,000 clones; over 80% are singletons. Sequenced sample: peripheral blood. The source of these receptors is a woman aged 70-85 years with acute or convalescent COVID-19.

The table lists this clone with a few counts. The chain uses TRBV5-1 and TRBJ1-1, with a tentative D call TRBD1 (6 bases). From germline, CDR1 is SGHRS and CDR2 YFSETQ. The CDR3 totals 14 residues. Trimming pared 4 bases from V and 3 bases from J, leaving 13 bases between. The CDR3 nucleotides are TGCGCCAGCAGCCCCAGGACAGAACACACTGAAGCTTTCTTT. Residues: CASSPRTEHTEAFF.

This chain links TRBV5-1 with TRBJ2-2; 7 nucleotides align to TRBD2. Trimming cost V 0 bases and J 1 base; bases outside gene matches: 3. This CDR3 comprises 16 residues. The germline gives CDR1 SGHRS, CDR2 YFSETQ. CDR3 amino acids: CASSLDVAGNTGELFF. CDR3 DNA sequence: TGCGCCAGCAGCTTGGATGTAGCGGGGAACACCGGGGAGCTGTTTTTT.

J is TRBJ2-1 and V is TRBV27, with 10 bases matching TRBD2. The trim removed 7 bases at V and 7 bases at J, leaving 10 bases unmatched. There are 15 residues in the CDR3. Germline CDR1 is MNHEY and CDR2 is SMNVEV (reference sequence). Written as DNA, the CDR3 is TGTGCCAGCAAGTTAACAGCGGGGGGGCGGAATGAGCAGTTCTTC. Translated, it gives CASKLTAGGRNEQFF.

The chain combines TRBV7-9 with TRBJ1-1; 7 nucleotides line up with TRBD1. The length of the CDR3 is 14 residues. CDR1 SEHNR and CDR2 FQNEAQ come from the germline V gene (reference sequence). Unmatched junction bases numbered 8, after V lost 5 bases and J lost 5 bases. CDR3 amino acids: CASSPRGQGTEAFF. CDR3 DNA: TGTGCCAGCAGCCCTAGGGGGCAGGGGACTGAAGCTTTCTTT.

This chain joins TRBV9 and TRBJ2-3, with 9 nucleotides matching TRBD2. V gave up 1 base and J gave up 4 bases; unmatched junction bases: 1. CDR1 is SGDLS and CDR2 is YYNGEE in the germline V gene. The CDR3 has 14 amino acids. The CDR3 protein is CASSVLAGPDTQYF. The CDR3 DNA follows: TGTGCCAGCAGCGTACTAGCGGGGCCAGATACGCAGTATTTT.

This clone has only a few counts. The chain uses TRBV30 and TRBJ1-1; the D gene is possibly TRBD1 (5 bases). The CDR3 is 13 residues long. Trimming left V 3 bases short and J 5 bases short, with 13 bases between. CDR1 is GTSNPN, CDR2 SVGIG, per germline (reference sequence). CDR3 sequence: CAWRPGVRTEAFF. DNA of the CDR3: TGTGCCTGGAGGCCGGGGGTTCGGACTGAAGCTTTCTTT.

The chain links TRBV3-1 (or the pseudogene TRBV3-2) to TRBJ1-1; D perhaps matches TRBD1 (6 bases). Trimming pared 2 bases from V and 4 bases from J, leaving 14 bases between. This CDR3 region has 15 residues. Germline V gives CDR1 LGHDT, CDR2 YNNKEL (reference sequence). Here the CDR3 reads CASSQQGYQGTEAFF. Written as DNA, the CDR3 is TGTGCCAGCAGCCAACAGGGGTATCAAGGCACTGAAGCTTTCTTT.

The J gene is TRBJ1-5, the V gene TRBV4-1; TRBD1 matches at 9 bases. Germline CDR1 and CDR2: MGHRA and YSYEKL. After removal of 1 base from V and 4 bases from J, the junction contained 5 bases not matched to a gene. This CDR3 comprises 16 residues. CDR3 DNA: TGCGCCAGCAGCCAAGGTCAAGGACAGGGGAATCAGCCCCAGCATTTT. Its protein product is CASSQGQGQGNQPQHF.

The V call is TRBV28, the J call TRBJ1-3; no firm D call. Germline V CDR1 and CDR2: MDHEN, SYDVKM. This CDR3 is built from 15 residues. Trimming shortened V by 2 bases and J by 1 base, and 9 bases separated the two germline ends. The CDR3 DNA reads TGTGCCAGCAGTTTACGGGGAAGATCTGGAAACACCATATATTTT. Amino acid sequence: CASSLRGRSGNTIYF.

This chain links TRBV3-1 (or the pseudogene TRBV3-2) with TRBJ2-3, with 8 bases matching TRBD2. The germline V gene encodes CDR1 LGHDT and CDR2 YNNKEL (reference sequence). The CDR3 is made up of 19 amino acids. V lost 0 bases to trimming and J lost 4 bases; unmatched junction nucleotides: 15. CDR3 nucleotides: TGTGCCAGCAGCCAAGATTGGCTAGCGGGTCCCGCCCGGTCAGATACGCAGTATTTT. Translated: CASSQDWLAGPARSDTQYF.

The chain combines TRBV30 with TRBJ1-2, with unresolved D. This CDR3 is built from 12 residues. Germline CDR1 reads GTSNPN; CDR2 reads SVGIG (reference sequence). Trimming removed 4 bases from V and 3 bases from J, with 9 bases in between. DNA for the CDR3: TGTGCCTGGAATCTCGGAGACTATGGCTACACCTTC. This sequence encodes CAWNLGDYGYTF.

The rearrangement joins TRBV29-1 to TRBJ2-3, with D perhaps matching TRBD1 (6 bases). Trimming shortened V by 2 bases and J by 2 bases, and 11 bases separated the two germline ends. The CDR3 has 14 amino acids. CDR1 is SQVTM, CDR2 ANQGSEA, per germline. CDR3 sequence: CSVETGPSTDTQYF. The CDR3 nucleotides read TGCAGCGTTGAAACAGGGCCATCCACAGATACGCAGTATTTT.

V is TRBV3-1 (or the pseudogene TRBV3-2) and J is TRBJ1-6; maybe TRBD1 (6 bases). Deletions cut 8 bases from V and 6 bases from J, with 17 bases between. The CDR3 runs 15 residues. Per the germline V gene, CDR1 is LGHDT and CDR2 is YNNKEL (reference sequence). CDR3 bases: TGTGCCAGCGAACCACAGGGATTAGGTAATTCACCCCTCCACTTT. It translates to CASEPQGLGNSPLHF.

Only one count was recorded for this clone. V gene TRBV11-2 combines with J gene TRBJ1-1, with a possible D match to TRBD1 (6 bases). Trimming stripped 7 bases from V and 2 bases from J, with 14 bases between. Germline CDR1 is SGHAT and CDR2 is FQNNGV. The CDR3 runs to 14 residues. CDR3 DNA sequence: TGTGCCAGCACCCTGGGGGACACAAACACTGAAGCTTTCTTT. Translated, it gives CASTLGDTNTEAFF.

The chain has TRBV29-1 and TRBJ2-7, with a weak D call TRBD2 (6 bases). The CDR3 contains 12 residues. V was clipped by 7 bases and J by 3 bases, with 13 bases between them. CDR1 and CDR2 from the germline V gene are SQVTM and ANQGSEA. CDR3 nucleotides: TGCAGCGCCCGGGACTGGGACTACGAGCAGTACTTC. Protein: CSARDWDYEQYF.

Here the CDR3 reads CAIRSAGGAINYGYTF. The CDR3 bases are TGTGCCATAAGGTCGGCAGGGGGTGCGATTAACTATGGCTACACCTTC. The genes are TRBV10-3 and TRBJ1-2, with TRBD1 matching 7 bases. The CDR3 runs to 16 residues. V shed 9 bases, J shed 1 base, and the junction held 14 bases outside the gene matches. The V gene's germline CDR1 is ENHRY and CDR2 SYGVKD.

J is TRBJ1-2 and V is TRBV18, with 7 bases matching TRBD1. The CDR3 has 12 residues. The J segment lost 6 bases and the V segment lost 4 bases, leaving 2 bases of the junction unmatched. Germline CDR1 and CDR2: KGHSH and LQKENI. The CDR3 spells CASSLQGDGYTF. DNA of the CDR3: TGTGCCAGCTCACTTCAGGGGGATGGCTACACCTTC.

This chain joins TRBV27 and TRBJ1-4; D remains unclear. CDR3 size: 15 residues. Trimming removed 2 bases from V and 8 bases from J, with 15 bases in between. Per the germline V gene, CDR1 is MNHEY and CDR2 is SMNVEV (reference sequence). The CDR3 loop is CASSLLGIYGEKLFF. The CDR3 region has the DNA TGTGCCAGCAGTTTACTAGGCATATATGGGGAAAAACTGTTTTTT.

The chain has TRBV3-1 (or the pseudogene TRBV3-2) and TRBJ2-1; 9 nucleotides align to TRBD2. The CDR3 spans 16 residues. Per germline, CDR1 LGHDT and CDR2 YNNKEL (reference sequence). V shed 6 bases and J 6 bases; nucleotides not matched to a gene: 12. For the CDR3, the DNA is TGTGCCAGCAGTTCCGTCGTAGCGGGGGCAGGCAATGAGCAGTTCTTC. Translating gives CASSSVVAGAGNEQFF.

The chain employs TRBV24-1 and TRBJ1-6; D is possibly TRBD1 (6 bases). From germline, CDR1 is KGHDR and CDR2 SFDVKD. The V end was cut by 4 bases, the J end by 10 bases, with 10 bases between. This CDR3 comprises 13 residues. CDR3 loop: CATSEGRGSPLHF. CDR3 in DNA: TGTGCCACCAGTGAGGGCAGGGGCTCACCCCTCCACTTT.

The sample holds one count of this clone. The rearrangement links TRBV11-2 to TRBJ2-5, with 12 bases fitting TRBD2. There are 16 residues in the CDR3. Germline CDR1 and CDR2: SGHAT and FQNNGV. With V trimmed by 8 bases and J by 2 bases, 9 bases remained unmatched. This chain's CDR3 is CASWGLAGGRQETQYF. CDR3 coding DNA: TGTGCCAGCTGGGGTCTAGCGGGGGGGCGGCAAGAGACCCAGTACTTC. Based on the CDR3 plus reference TRBV11-2 and TRBJ2-5, the full variable domain is EAGVAQSPRYKIIEKRQSVAFWCNPISGHATLYWYQQILGQGPKLLIQFQNNGVVDDSQLPKDRFSAERLKGVDSTLKIQPAKLEDSAVYLCASWGLAGGRQETQYFGPGTRLLVL.

This chain links TRBV9 with TRBJ2-2; TRBD2 is a possible D gene (6 bases). The CDR3 covers 15 residues. Germline CDR1 and CDR2: SGDLS and YYNGEE. Trimming pared 0 bases from V and 4 bases from J, leaving 10 bases between. CDR3 sequence: CASSVDAGSTGELFF. CDR3 coding DNA: TGTGCCAGCAGCGTAGACGCGGGGAGCACCGGGGAGCTGTTTTTT.

The chain joins TRBV5-1 to TRBJ2-2; 8 positions match TRBD2. J lost 0 bases, V lost 5 bases, and 6 bases had no gene match. Germline CDR1 reads SGHRS; CDR2 reads YFSETQ. The CDR3 totals 16 residues. DNA of the CDR3: TGCGCCAGCAGAGGAGCGGGGGTTTCGAACACCGGGGAGCTGTTTTTT. Translation: CASRGAGVSNTGELFF. Filled out from reference TRBV5-1 and TRBJ2-2, the complete variable domain reads KAGVTQTPRYLIKTRGQQVTLSCSPISGHRSVSWYQQTPGQGLQFLFEYFSETQRNKGNFPGRFSGRQFSNSRSEMNVSTLELGDSALYLCASRGAGVSNTGELFFGEGSRLTVL.

The rearrangement joins TRBV3-1 (or the pseudogene TRBV3-2) to TRBJ1-6; D might be TRBD1 (5 bases). The CDR3 has 17 amino acids. CDR1 and CDR2 from the germline V gene are LGHDT and YNNKEL (reference sequence). V lost 2 bases and J 3 bases, leaving 14 bases between the germline ends. The chain's CDR3 is CASSQHVGGNYNSPLHF. The CDR3 nucleotides read TGTGCCAGCAGCCAACACGTGGGGGGTAACTATAATTCACCCCTCCACTTT.

The chain is built from TRBV30 and TRBJ2-5, with 10 bases identical to TRBD2. Per the germline V gene, CDR1 is GTSNPN and CDR2 is SVGIG (reference sequence). The CDR3 runs to 18 residues. The ends lost 4 bases at V and 0 bases at J; junction bases unmatched: 14. In DNA, the CDR3 is TGTGCCTGGATTCAGCGGGGGGGCATCGCCTCGTACCAAGAGACCCAGTACTTC. Its translation is CAWIQRGGIASYQETQYF.